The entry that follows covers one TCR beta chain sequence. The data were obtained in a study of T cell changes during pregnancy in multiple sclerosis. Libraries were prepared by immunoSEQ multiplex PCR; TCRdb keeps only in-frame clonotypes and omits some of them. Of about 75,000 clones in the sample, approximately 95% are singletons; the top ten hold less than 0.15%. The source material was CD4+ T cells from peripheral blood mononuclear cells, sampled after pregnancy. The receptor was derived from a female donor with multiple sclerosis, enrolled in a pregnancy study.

In DNA form, the CDR3 reads TGTGCCACCAGCAGAGATCTGGGACAGGAAAAAGAGACCCAGTACTTC. Encoded protein: CATSRDLGQEKETQYF. This sequence joins TRBV15 and TRBJ2-5; 8 nucleotides align to TRBD1. The germline V gene encodes CDR1 LNHNV and CDR2 YYDKDF (reference sequence). The ends lost 0 bases at V and 3 bases at J; junction bases unmatched: 6. CDR3 length: 16 residues.